These T cell receptor beta chains were read from a single sample in a study of a mutant IDH1 vaccine in newly diagnosed glioma. Which antigens these TCRs recognize remains unknown. Generated by immunoSEQ multiplex PCR, the TCRdb table keeps only in-frame clones and is missing some. The table shows approximately 28,000 clones, with about 85% occurring only once. The material was PBMCs, obtained from a glioma patient whose treatment included an IDH1 peptide vaccine. These receptors were obtained from a woman aged 18-29 years with glioma. Both conserved end residues are part of each CDR3. The D gene is left open where the match is weak. Expanded clones are given a class, and other clones once, few, many or no size at all.

>TRBV6-1|TRBJ2-7|TRBD2|.|14
CASSEAGGPGEQYF
TGTGCCAGCAGTGAGGCGGGAGGGCCGGGCGAGCAGTACTTC
>TRBV14|TRBJ2-6|TRBD1|few|20
CASSQDSLRDRVSGANVLTF
TGTGCCAGCAGCCAAGATTCTCTTCGGGACAGGGTATCTGGGGCCAACGTCCTGACTTTC
>TRBV7-2|TRBJ2-7|.|.|13
CASSPYSGSEQYF
TGTGCCAGCAGCCCGTACTCAGGGTCCGAGCAGTACTTC
>TRBV5-4|TRBJ2-7|TRBD1|.|15
CASSQTGTGGWEQYF
TGTGCCAGCAGCCAGACCGGGACAGGGGGCTGGGAGCAGTACTTC
>TRBV4-1|TRBJ2-7|.|.|16
CASKGEYTGGTYEQYF
TGCGCCAGCAAGGGGGAATATACGGGGGGTACGTACGAGCAGTACTTC
>TRBV5-4|TRBJ2-7|.|.|11
CASSGSYEQYF
TGTGCCAGCAGCGGATCCTACGAGCAGTACTTC
>TRBV27|TRBJ1-1|TRBD1|once|14
CASSTGAGDTEAFF
TGTGCCAGCAGTACAGGGGCTGGGGACACTGAAGCTTTCTTT
>TRBV11-2|TRBJ2-1|.|.|12
CASSSAGNEQFF
TGTGCCAGCAGCTCGGCGGGTAATGAGCAGTTCTTC
>TRBV11-3|TRBJ2-3|TRBD2|.|16
CASSLGGLADTDTQYF
TGTGCCAGCAGCTTAGGGGGACTAGCGGACACAGATACGCAGTATTTT
>TRBV18|TRBJ1-5|TRBD1|.|15
CASSLTGEGNQPQHF
TGTGCCAGCTCGCTGACAGGGGAAGGCAATCAGCCCCAGCATTTT